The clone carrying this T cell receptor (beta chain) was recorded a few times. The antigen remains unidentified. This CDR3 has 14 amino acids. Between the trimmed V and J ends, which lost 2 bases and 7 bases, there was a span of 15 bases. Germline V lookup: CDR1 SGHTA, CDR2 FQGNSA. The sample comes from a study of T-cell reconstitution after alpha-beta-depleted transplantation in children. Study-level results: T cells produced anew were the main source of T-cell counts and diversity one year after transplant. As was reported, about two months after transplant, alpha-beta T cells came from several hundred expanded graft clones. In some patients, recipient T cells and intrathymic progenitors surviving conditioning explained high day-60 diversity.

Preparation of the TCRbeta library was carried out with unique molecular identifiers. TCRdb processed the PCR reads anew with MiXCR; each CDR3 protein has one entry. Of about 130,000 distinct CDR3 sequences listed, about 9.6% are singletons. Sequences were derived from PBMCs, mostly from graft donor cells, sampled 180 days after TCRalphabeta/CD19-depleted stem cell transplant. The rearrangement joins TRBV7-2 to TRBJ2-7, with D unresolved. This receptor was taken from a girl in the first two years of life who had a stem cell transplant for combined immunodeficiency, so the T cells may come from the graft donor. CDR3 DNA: TGTGCCAGCAGCTTAATGCAAGGAGCCCGGGAGCAGTACTTC. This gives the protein CASSLMQGAREQYF.